This T cell receptor (beta chain) comes out of a study of blood T cell repertoires in COVID-19. Germline CDR1 reads LNHNV; CDR2 reads YYDKDF (reference sequence). The V end was cut by 0 bases, the J end by 7 bases, with 10 bases between. CDR3 length: 14 amino acids. Repertoires were generated with immunoSEQ multiplex PCR, while TCRdb's copy carries only in-frame clones and drops some. The repertoire consists of 50,000 to 65,000 clones, with 84% occurring once and the leading ten covering approximately 16%. The sequenced sample was peripheral blood. The TCR originated in a man in his 60s with COVID-19, enrolled during active disease. The chain carries TRBV15 and TRBJ2-1; TRBD1 might be the D (6 bases). The CDR3: CATSRDPGVNEQFF. In DNA form, the CDR3 reads TGTGCCACCAGCAGAGATCCAGGGGTAAATGAGCAGTTCTTC.